This TCR beta chain was obtained from a study of blood T cells in healthy people across ages. CDR3 size: 14 residues. V was cut by 4 bases and J by 2 bases, with 15 bases left in between. Germline V CDR1 and CDR2: SQVTM, ANQGSEA. A sample-barcoded 5' primer and a J-beta primer mix were used in a second PCR of roughly 7 to 11 cycles. TCRdb re-analysed the 5' RACE reads in MiXCR, keeping a single row per CDR3 protein. The table lists hundreds of thousands of distinct CDR3 sequences, around 62% of them singletons. This receptor was taken from a man under 40 in good health. J is TRBJ2-7 and V is TRBV29-1, with D perhaps assigned TRBD1 or TRBD2 (5 bases each). The source material was blood. The CDR3 DNA reads as TGCAGCGTTGTCCGTGGGGGAGAAACCTACGAGCAGTACTTC. Translation gives CSVVRGGETYEQYF.